This T cell receptor (beta chain) was sequenced in a study of OX40 agonist ivuxolimab in advanced cancers. The wider study: At doses from 0.01 to 10 mg/kg, patients were given intravenous ivuxolimab every 2 weeks. The group had a mean age of 60 years, ranged from roughly 20 to 79, and was roughly 80% male. People who had prior anti-PD-1, anti-PD-L1 or anti-CTLA-4 therapy could take part, and about 37% had some. Study findings and constraints: CD4+ and CD8+ blood T cells expanded clonally by week 6 at 0.1 to 3.0 mg/kg.

Trimming took off 3 bases at V and 3 bases at J, with 13 bases between the two ends. Germline CDR1 reads SGHNT; CDR2 reads YYREEE (reference sequence). This CDR3 spans 14 amino acids. Comment on this clone: The antigen is undetermined.

TCRdb keeps only in-frame clones here, not all; method: immunoSEQ multiplex PCR. The repertoire holds tens of thousands of clones, with more than 70% as singletons. This chain joins TRBV5-4 and TRBJ2-7; D is perhaps TRBD1 (6 bases). This TCR derives from an adult with an advanced solid tumor such as melanoma, head and neck, liver or kidney cancer. Specimen: CD4+ or CD8+ T cells sorted from blood, collected in a trial of the OX40 agonist ivuxolimab. CDR3 nucleotide sequence: TGTGCCAGCAGCTCCGGGACAAACTTCTACGAGCAGTACTTC. It translates to CASSSGTNFYEQYF.